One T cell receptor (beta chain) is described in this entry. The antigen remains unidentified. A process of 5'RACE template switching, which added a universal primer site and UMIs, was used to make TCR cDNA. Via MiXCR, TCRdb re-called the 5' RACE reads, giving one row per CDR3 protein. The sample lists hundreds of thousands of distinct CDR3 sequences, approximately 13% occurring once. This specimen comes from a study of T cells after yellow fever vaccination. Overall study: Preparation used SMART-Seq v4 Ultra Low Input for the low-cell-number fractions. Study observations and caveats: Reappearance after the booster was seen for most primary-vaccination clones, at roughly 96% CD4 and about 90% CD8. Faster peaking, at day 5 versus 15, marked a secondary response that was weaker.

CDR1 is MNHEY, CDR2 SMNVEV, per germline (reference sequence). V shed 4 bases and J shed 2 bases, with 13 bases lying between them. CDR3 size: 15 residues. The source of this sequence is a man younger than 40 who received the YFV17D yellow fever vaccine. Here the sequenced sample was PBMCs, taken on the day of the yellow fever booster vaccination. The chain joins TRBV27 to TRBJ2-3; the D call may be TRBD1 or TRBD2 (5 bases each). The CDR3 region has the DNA TGTGCCAGCAGTTGGGGGACGAGAGTCACAGATACGCAGTATTTT. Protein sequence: CASSWGTRVTDTQYF.